This T cell receptor (beta chain) was obtained from a study of brain T cells in children with intractable seizures. Profiling relied on immunoSEQ multiplex PCR, and the TCRdb table lists in-frame clones only, not all of them. Of about 5,200 clones in the sample, 92% were seen once. Findings and limits, study-wide: Each case's top public CDR3 resembled known HCMV, EBV or influenza A CDR3s.

Only cases whose brain tissue showed the highest T cell transcript signatures were sequenced. CDR3 length: 13 residues. V lost 5 bases and J 6 bases, leaving 13 bases between the germline ends. CDR1 SGHAT and CDR2 FQDESV come from the germline V gene (reference sequence). Notes on this clone: Its antigen is as yet unknown.

The chain employs TRBV11-1 and TRBJ1-2; D might be TRBD1 (6 bases). The sequences come from resected brain tissue, collected at surgery. This clonotype was obtained from a boy in the first two years of life with focal cortical dysplasia and intractable seizures. The CDR3 sequence is CASSTGKKNGYTF. The CDR3 nucleotides read TGTGCCAGCAGCACAGGGAAAAAAAATGGCTACACCTTC.